These T cell receptor beta chains were read from a single sample in a study of T-cell memory formation after mild COVID-19. Using its own MiXCR run on the 5' RACE reads, TCRdb lists one record per CDR3 protein. The sample contains about 180,000 distinct CDR3 sequences, around 20% of which appear only once. Sequenced input: PBMCs or a T cell subset sorted from them (not recorded which). These receptors were obtained from a man aged 18 to 30 who had mild COVID-19 (a few samples of this study predate the infection). Cell type and time point are not known. CDR3s include the opening cysteine and the closing phenylalanine or tryptophan. Each record gives: D gene, clone size, V gene, J gene, CDR3 protein, CDR3 DNA. D genes are given only for firm matches. A row's size may be missing; if present it is once, few, many or a size class.

>-|few|TRBV4-3|TRBJ2-2
CASSQGSLANTGELFF
TGCGCCAGCAGCCAAGGTTCACTGGCGAACACCGGGGAGCTGTTTTTT
>TRBD1|few|TRBV11-1|TRBJ2-1
CASSLATGWDEQFF
TGTGCCAGCAGCCTCGCGACAGGGTGGGATGAGCAGTTCTTC
>-|few|TRBV12-3/TRBV12-4|TRBJ2-5
CASSFRRGRETQYF
TGTGCCAGCAGTTTTCGGAGGGGGCGAGAGACCCAGTACTTC
>TRBD1|few|TRBV29-1|TRBJ2-2
CSGGSGQGAGELFF
TGCAGCGGGGGTTCGGGACAGGGGGCCGGGGAGCTGTTTTTT
>TRBD2|few|TRBV4-1|TRBJ2-2
CASSYPAGGTGELFF
TGCGCCAGCAGCTACCCAGCGGGGGGTACCGGGGAGCTGTTTTTT
>-|-|TRBV7-3|TRBJ2-2
CASSPLGGRMGTGELFF
TGTGCCAGCAGCCCCCTAGGGGGAAGGATGGGCACCGGGGAGCTGTTTTTT
>TRBD1|few|TRBV7-3|TRBJ2-1
CASSFARGTGAYNEQFF
TGTGCCAGCAGCTTTGCCCGCGGGACAGGGGCCTACAATGAGCAGTTCTTC
>TRBD1|few|TRBV5-1|TRBJ2-6
CASSRDRVSGANVLTF
TGCGCCAGCAGCCGGGACAGAGTCTCTGGGGCCAACGTCCTGACTTTC
>-|few|TRBV9|TRBJ2-1
CASSVQGLSEQFF
TGTGCCAGCAGCGTCCAGGGTCTAAGTGAGCAGTTCTTC
>-|-|TRBV6-5|TRBJ2-1
CASSYLSGPENEQFF
TGTGCCAGCAGTTACTTGTCTGGACCGGAGAATGAGCAGTTCTTC
>TRBD1|few|TRBV4-3|TRBJ1-1
CASSQAQGAHTEAFF
TGCGCCAGCAGCCAAGCACAGGGGGCCCACACTGAAGCTTTCTTT
>-|many|TRBV4-1|TRBJ1-6
CASSQAGLNNSPLHF
TGCGCCAGCAGCCAAGCGGGTTTAAATAATTCACCCCTCCACTTT
>-|-|TRBV27|TRBJ1-2
CASSPRGQYYGYTF
TGTGCCAGCAGTCCGCGCGGACAGTACTATGGCTACACCTTC
>-|-|TRBV12-3/TRBV12-4|TRBJ1-5
CASSGGNSNQPQHF
TGTGCCAGCAGTGGGGGAAATAGCAATCAGCCCCAGCATTTT